Sequencing of this T cell receptor beta chain was carried out in a study of human T cells and chemical hapten exposure. At the level of the study: Application of 0.01% DPC to the upper back was done by patch test, with a reading at 6 days. Study findings and constraints: DPC sensitization did not alter TCRs above 1 in 1000 frequency.

This sample's time point: pre-sensitization, week 0. Treatment meaning: therapeutic diphenylcyclopropenone sensitization with weekly scalp DPC. Blood sampling occurred before each patch-test application. Trimming shortened V by 4 bases and J by 6 bases, and 14 bases separated the two germline ends. The germline gives CDR1 SGHDT, CDR2 YYEEEE. This CDR3 is built from 13 residues. On this clonotype: Its antigen is unidentified.

Unique molecular identifiers were attached to individual cDNA molecules during library preparation. TCRdb used MiXCR to reprocess the RACE reads, holding one entry per CDR3 protein. The table includes 80,000 to 95,000 distinct CDR3 sequences, roughly a tenth detected once. This TCR was recovered from a woman in her thirties or forties with alopecia areata. Some clones in this sample may be carry-over from other donors' samples. The chain couples TRBV5-6 to TRBJ2-7; D gene unclear. Sample: whole blood, taken in connection with sensitization to the hapten diphenylcyclopropenone (DPC). The CDR3 region is CASSGQPVGEQYF. In DNA form, the CDR3 reads TGTGCCAGCAGCGGTCAGCCGGTGGGCGAGCAGTACTTC. The full variable domain, its missing parts supplied by reference TRBV5-6 and TRBJ2-7, is DAGVTQSPTHLIKTRGQQVTLRCSPKSGHDTVSWYQQALGQGPQFIFQYYEEEERQRGNFPDRFSGHQFPNYSSELNVNALLLGDSALYLCASSGQPVGEQYFGPGTRLTVT.